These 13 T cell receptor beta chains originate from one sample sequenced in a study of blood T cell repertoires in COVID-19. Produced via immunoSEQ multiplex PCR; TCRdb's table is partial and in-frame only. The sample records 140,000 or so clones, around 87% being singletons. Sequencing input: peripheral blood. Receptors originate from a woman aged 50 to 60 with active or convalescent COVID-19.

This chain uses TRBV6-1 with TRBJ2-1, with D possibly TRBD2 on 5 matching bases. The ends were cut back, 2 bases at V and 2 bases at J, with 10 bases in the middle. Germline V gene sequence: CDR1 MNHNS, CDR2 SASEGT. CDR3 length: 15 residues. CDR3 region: CASSERETTYNEQFF. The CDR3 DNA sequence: TGTGCCAGCAGTGAAAGGGAGACTACCTACAATGAGCAGTTCTTC.

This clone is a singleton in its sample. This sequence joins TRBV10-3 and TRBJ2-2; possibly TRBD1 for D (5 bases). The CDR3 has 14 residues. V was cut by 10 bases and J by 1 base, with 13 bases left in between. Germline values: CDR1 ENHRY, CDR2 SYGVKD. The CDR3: CATRGALNTGELFF. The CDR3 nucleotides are TGTGCCACCCGTGGGGCCCTGAACACCGGGGAGCTGTTTTTT.

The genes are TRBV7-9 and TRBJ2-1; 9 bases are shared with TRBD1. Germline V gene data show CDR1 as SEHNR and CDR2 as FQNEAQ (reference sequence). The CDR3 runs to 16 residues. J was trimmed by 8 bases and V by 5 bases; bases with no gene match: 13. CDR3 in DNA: TGTGCCAGCAGCCCAAAACCCGGGACAGGGTTACATGAGCAGTTCTTC. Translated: CASSPKPGTGLHEQFF.

The CDR3 sequence is CASSVTQGGGNTIYF. The CDR3 nucleotides are TGTGCCAGCAGCGTAACGCAGGGGGGCGGAAACACCATATATTTT. The V call is TRBV9, the J call TRBJ1-3, with 7 bases fitting TRBD1. V lost 1 base, J lost 4 bases, and 5 bases stayed unmatched. Germline V gene data show CDR1 as SGDLS and CDR2 as YYNGEE. This CDR3 spans 15 amino acids.

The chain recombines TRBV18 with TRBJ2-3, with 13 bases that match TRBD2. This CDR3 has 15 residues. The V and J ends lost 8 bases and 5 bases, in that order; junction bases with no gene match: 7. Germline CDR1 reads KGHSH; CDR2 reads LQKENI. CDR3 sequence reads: CASRGLAGAEDTQYF. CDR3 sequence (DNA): TGTGCCAGCCGAGGACTAGCGGGAGCAGAAGATACGCAGTATTTT.

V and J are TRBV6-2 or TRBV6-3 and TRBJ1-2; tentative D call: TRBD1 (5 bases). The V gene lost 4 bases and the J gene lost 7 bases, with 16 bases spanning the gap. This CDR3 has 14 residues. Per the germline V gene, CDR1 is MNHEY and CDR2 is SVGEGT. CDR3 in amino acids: CASSSLRDSRGYTF. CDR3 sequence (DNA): TGTGCCAGCAGTTCACTCCGGGACTCCCGTGGCTACACCTTC.

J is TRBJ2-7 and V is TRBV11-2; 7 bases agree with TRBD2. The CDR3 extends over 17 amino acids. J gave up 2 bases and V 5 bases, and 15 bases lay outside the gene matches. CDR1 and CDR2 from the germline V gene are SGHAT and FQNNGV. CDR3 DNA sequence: TGTGCCAGCAGCCCCCTCGCTTTAGCGGGCCTGACCTACGAGCAGTACTTC. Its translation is CASSPLALAGLTYEQYF.

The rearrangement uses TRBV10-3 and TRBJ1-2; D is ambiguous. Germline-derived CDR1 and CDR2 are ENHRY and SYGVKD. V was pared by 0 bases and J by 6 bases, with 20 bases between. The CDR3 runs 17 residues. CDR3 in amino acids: CAISESPLGRENHGYTF. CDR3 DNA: TGTGCCATCAGTGAGTCTCCCTTGGGGAGGGAGAATCATGGCTACACCTTC.

The CDR3 sequence is CASSLGWGPNYEQYF. The CDR3 DNA reads as TGTGCCAGCAGTTTGGGGTGGGGCCCAAACTACGAGCAGTACTTC. The genes are TRBV27 and TRBJ2-7; D perhaps matches TRBD1 (5 bases). Trimming left V 3 bases short and J 3 bases short, with 15 bases between. The germline CDR1 and CDR2 sequences are MNHEY and SMNVEV (reference sequence). The CDR3 runs to 15 residues.

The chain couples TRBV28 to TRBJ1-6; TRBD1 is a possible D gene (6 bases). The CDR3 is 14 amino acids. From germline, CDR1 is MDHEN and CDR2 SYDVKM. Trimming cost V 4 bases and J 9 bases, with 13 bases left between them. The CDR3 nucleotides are TGTGCCAGCAGTTCCAGGGGATACAGTTCACCCCTCCACTTT. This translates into CASSSRGYSSPLHF.

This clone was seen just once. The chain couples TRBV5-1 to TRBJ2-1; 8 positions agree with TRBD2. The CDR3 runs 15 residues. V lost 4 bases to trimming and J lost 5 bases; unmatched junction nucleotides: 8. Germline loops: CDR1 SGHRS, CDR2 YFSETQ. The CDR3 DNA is TGCGCCAGCAGCGCAGGACTAGCCAGGAACAATGAGCAGTTCTTC. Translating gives CASSAGLARNNEQFF. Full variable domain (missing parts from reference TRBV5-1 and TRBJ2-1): KAGVTQTPRYLIKTRGQQVTLSCSPISGHRSVSWYQQTPGQGLQFLFEYFSETQRNKGNFPGRFSGRQFSNSRSEMNVSTLELGDSALYLCASSAGLARNNEQFFGPGTRLTVL.

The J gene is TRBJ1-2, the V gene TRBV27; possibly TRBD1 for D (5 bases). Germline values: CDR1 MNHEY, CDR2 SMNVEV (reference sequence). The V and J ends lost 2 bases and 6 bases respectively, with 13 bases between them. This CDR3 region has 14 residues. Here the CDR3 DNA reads TGTGCCAGCAGTTTAAGACAGCCAGTGGATGGCTACACCTTC. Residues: CASSLRQPVDGYTF.

CDR3 nucleotide sequence: TGTGCCAGCCTCTACTATGGCTACACCTTC. It encodes CASLYYGYTF. The V gene is TRBV6-5, the J gene TRBJ1-2; D unresolved. The CDR3 covers 10 residues. Trimming cost V 8 bases and J 3 bases, with 4 bases left between them. Germline lookup yields CDR1 MNHEY and CDR2 SVGAGI.